The present T cell receptor (beta chain) was sequenced within a study of regulatory T cells in long-lasting Graves disease. Arm-PCR of CDR3 regions and iRepertoire HTBI primers were the basis on which TCR beta libraries were built. MiXCR, applied by TCRdb to the multiplex PCR reads, yields one record per CDR3 protein. Of hundreds of thousands of distinct CDR3 sequences listed, about a sixth are singletons. This clonotype was detected many times. The time point: newly diagnosed GD, antithyroid drugs for less than 3 months. From RNA extracted from PBMCs, the TCR library was made. These data were also filed under a second study, of T cells in Graves' hyperthyroidism and ophthalmopathy. From that report: Investigators excluded patients with uncontrolled infection, other autoimmune disease, pregnancy or lactation.

Sample: peripheral blood mononuclear cells (PBMCs), taken at new diagnosis, from a patient treated with antithyroid drugs. The receptor was derived from a man aged 40-49 years with Graves disease.

The CDR3 nucleotides are TGTGCCATCAGTGAGTCTCTTGTTGGTAGCAGGTCCTACGAGCAGTACTTC. It yields the protein CAISESLVGSRSYEQYF. The V and J genes are TRBV10-3 and TRBJ2-7; D ambiguous. Per the germline V gene, CDR1 is ENHRY and CDR2 is SYGVKD. CDR3 length equals 17 residues. V was pared by 0 bases and J by 1 base, with 16 bases between.